Presented here are 26 T cell receptor beta chains from one specimen sequenced in a study of shared clonotypes between healthy human individuals. Generated by immunoSEQ multiplex PCR, the TCRdb table keeps only in-frame clones and is missing some. The sample yields over 850,000 clones, approximately 80% seen once. The sequencing sample was made of memory CD4+ T cells from PBMCs. Stated subset: CD45RA-negative fraction. These receptors came from a man between 18 and 35 years old in good health. Some clones in this sample may be carry-over from other donors' samples.

This clone was seen a few times. The V and J genes are TRBV28 and TRBJ2-7; 9 nucleotides agree with TRBD1. The CDR3 is 15 amino acids. The germline V gene encodes CDR1 MDHEN and CDR2 SYDVKM. Losses at the gene ends were 3 bases for V and 4 bases for J; bases not matched to a gene: 7. The CDR3 DNA reads TGTGCCAGCAGTTTGGGGGGACAGGGTGTATACGAGCAGTACTTC. This sequence encodes CASSLGGQGVYEQYF.

This clone showed up just a few times. This rearrangement joins TRBV7-2 to TRBJ1-5; no clear D gene. The CDR3 runs to 14 residues. Germline-derived CDR1 and CDR2 are SGHTA and FQGNSA. The germline V and J ends were trimmed by 4 bases and 1 base, with 8 bases remaining between them. In DNA form, the CDR3 reads TGTGCCAGCAGCTCCCCAACGAGCAATCAGCCCCAGCATTTT. The encoded protein is CASSSPTSNQPQHF.

The chain is built from TRBV30 and TRBJ1-2; no reliable D call. Germline lookup yields CDR1 GTSNPN and CDR2 SVGIG (reference sequence). Trimming removed 0 bases at V and 5 bases at J, with 7 bases between. The CDR3 contains 12 residues. CDR3 nucleotide sequence: TGTGCCTGGAGTGTCGACACATATGGCTACACCTTC. Its protein product is CAWSVDTYGYTF. The full variable domain, rest sourced from reference TRBV30 and TRBJ1-2, is SQTIHQWPATLVQPVGSPLSLECTVEGTSNPNLYWYRQAAGRGLQLLFYSVGIGQISSEVPQNLSASRPQDRQFILSSKKLLLSDSGFYLCAWSVDTYGYTFGSGTRLTVV.

This clone was observed once. CDR3 protein: CASSLVLAGGPSGETQYF. CDR3 nucleotide sequence: TGTGCCAGCAGCTTAGTCCTAGCGGGAGGGCCCTCGGGAGAGACCCAGTACTTC. The J gene is TRBJ2-5, the V gene TRBV7-6; 12 nucleotides agree with TRBD2. The CDR3 totals 18 residues. The germline V gene has CDR1 SGHVS and CDR2 FNYEAQ. V lost 1 base and J lost 4; bases outside the gene matches: 10.

This clone turned up a few times. The chain is built from TRBV4-2 and TRBJ2-7; 7 positions agree with TRBD2. CDR1 and CDR2 (germline): LGHNA, YNFKEQ. The CDR3 totals 16 residues. Trimming took 0 bases from V and 1 from J; bases not matched to a gene: 6. The CDR3 coding sequence is TGTGCCAGCAGCCAAGATCTAGGGGAGGGGTCCTACGAGCAGTACTTC. Translated: CASSQDLGEGSYEQYF.

The chain links TRBV27 to TRBJ2-2, with D perhaps matching TRBD2 (5 bases). Germline V gene lookup returns CDR1 MNHEY and CDR2 SMNVEV (reference sequence). The V end lost 3 bases, the J end lost 5 bases, and 7 bases lay between the germline ends. The CDR3 consists of 13 residues. CDR3 in amino acids: CASSFRGTGELFF. In nucleotides, the CDR3 is TGTGCCAGCAGTTTCCGGGGTACCGGGGAGCTGTTTTTT.

This chain connects TRBV28 to TRBJ1-2; D is perhaps TRBD1 (5 bases). Germline V gene sequence: CDR1 MDHEN, CDR2 SYDVKM. V was shortened by 2 bases and J by 7 bases, with 20 bases between the two germline ends. The CDR3 is made up of 16 amino acids. CDR3 amino acids: CASSLAAAPGEAGYTF. Here the CDR3 DNA reads TGTGCCAGCAGTTTAGCGGCGGCTCCGGGGGAAGCTGGCTACACCTTC.

The gene calls are TRBV25-1 and TRBJ2-1; 10 nucleotides match TRBD1. Trimming took 4 bases from V and 1 from J; bases not matched to a gene: 4. This CDR3 spans 16 amino acids. Germline CDR1 is MGHDK and CDR2 is SYGVNS. As DNA, the CDR3 is TGTGCCAGCAGTGCTACGGGACAGGGGTCCTACAATGAGCAGTTCTTC. Residues: CASSATGQGSYNEQFF.

This clone has more than one count but fewer than ten. V is TRBV11-2 and J is TRBJ2-1; perhaps D is TRBD1 or TRBD2 (5 bases each). Germline V lookup: CDR1 SGHAT, CDR2 FQNNGV. There are 15 residues in the CDR3. Trimming removed 7 bases at V and 2 bases at J, with 15 bases between. The CDR3 bases are TGTGCCAGCACCAACGTGGGGGAGCCCTACAATGAGCAGTTCTTC. Amino acid sequence: CASTNVGEPYNEQFF.

The rearrangement links TRBV7-9 to TRBJ1-2, with TRBD1 matching over 9 bases. CDR3 length: 13 amino acids. V lost 5 bases to trimming and J lost 8 bases; unmatched junction nucleotides: 6. Germline V lookup: CDR1 SEHNR, CDR2 FQNEAQ (reference sequence). The CDR3 here is CASSQQGALGYTF. Written as DNA, the CDR3 is TGTGCCAGCAGCCAACAGGGGGCTCTGGGCTACACCTTC.

Turning to this clone: Different DNA sequences within this sample yield the same CDR3. The chain carries TRBV5-1 and TRBJ1-1; D is perhaps TRBD1 (6 bases). This CDR3 comprises 14 residues. V dropped 4 bases and J dropped 2 bases, with 12 bases sitting between them. Germline lookup yields CDR1 SGHRS and CDR2 YFSETQ. In DNA, the CDR3 is TGCGCCAGCAGCAGAGGACAGACCAACACTGAAGCTTTCTTT. This codes for CASSRGQTNTEAFF.

This clone was detected many times. The gene calls are TRBV9 and TRBJ1-1, with D tentatively TRBD1 (5 bases). The germline gives CDR1 SGDLS, CDR2 YYNGEE. The CDR3 has 13 amino acids. V lost 4 bases and J 0 bases, leaving 7 bases between the germline ends. CDR3: CASSKGMNTEAFF. The CDR3 DNA follows: TGTGCCAGCAGCAAGGGGATGAACACTGAAGCTTTCTTT.

The DNA of the CDR3 is TGCGCCAGCAGCGCTCGGTCCCAACAGGGCTATGGCTACACCTTC. This translates into CASSARSQQGYGYTF. This rearrangement joins TRBV5-1 to TRBJ1-2, with a possible D match to TRBD1 (6 bases). The V gene's germline CDR1 is SGHRS and CDR2 YFSETQ. V lost 4 bases and J lost 4, with 17 bases in between. There are 15 residues in the CDR3.

In its sample, this clone was seen once. This chain joins TRBV5-6 and TRBJ2-5, with 8 bases matching TRBD1. The CDR3 has 15 amino acids. V lost 3 bases, J lost 4 bases, and 8 bases stayed unmatched. Germline lookup yields CDR1 SGHDT and CDR2 YYEEEE. CDR3 protein: CASSWRQGRGETQYF. CDR3 coding DNA: TGTGCCAGCAGCTGGCGACAGGGGCGGGGAGAGACCCAGTACTTC.

The chain carries TRBV11-2 and TRBJ1-5; 9 positions agree with TRBD1. V was clipped by 3 bases and J by 1 base; unmatched bases: 1. Germline V CDR1 and CDR2: SGHAT, FQNNGV. The length of the CDR3 is 15 residues. The CDR3 DNA reads TGTGCCAGCAGCTTCGACAGGGGGAGCAATCAGCCCCAGCATTTT. It yields the protein CASSFDRGSNQPQHF.

This chain links TRBV5-1 with TRBJ2-3, with 9 bases fitting TRBD1. The trim removed 3 bases at V and 3 bases at J, leaving 11 bases unmatched. The CDR3 spans 17 residues. The V gene's germline CDR1 is SGHRS and CDR2 YFSETQ. Here the CDR3 DNA reads TGCGCCAGCAGCTCGAGAGCGGGACAGGGATCGACAGATACGCAGTATTTT. It yields the protein CASSSRAGQGSTDTQYF.

The chain is built from TRBV6-6 and TRBJ2-5; D call uncertain. This CDR3 contains 13 residues. The V end was cut by 2 bases, the J end by 5 bases, with 9 bases between. Per germline, CDR1 MNHNY and CDR2 SVGAGI (reference sequence). The CDR3 sequence is CASSYASFETQYF. CDR3 nucleotides: TGTGCCAGCAGTTACGCGAGTTTCGAGACCCAGTACTTC.

The chain couples TRBV5-1 to TRBJ2-1, with no clear D. The CDR3 sequence is 17 residues long. Germline loops: CDR1 SGHRS, CDR2 YFSETQ. V was trimmed by 1 base and J by 5 bases, leaving 19 bases between them. Here the CDR3 DNA reads TGCGCCAGCAGCTTGTTGCGCAGGAACGTTTGGGACAATGAGCAGTTCTTC. Its protein product is CASSLLRRNVWDNEQFF.

This clone appeared a few times. Additional DNA sequences in this sample encode the identical CDR3. The chain has TRBV6-1 and TRBJ1-1, with D hard to call. Germline V gene data show CDR1 as MNHNS and CDR2 as SASEGT. CDR3 length: 13 amino acids. The V gene lost 4 bases and the J gene lost 0 bases, with 6 bases spanning the gap. The CDR3 loop reads CASSGVVNTEAFF. The CDR3 coding sequence is TGTGCCAGCAGTGGAGTCGTGAACACTGAAGCTTTCTTT.

V is TRBV27 and J is TRBJ2-7; 11 bases map to TRBD2. Germline lookup yields CDR1 MNHEY and CDR2 SMNVEV (reference sequence). The CDR3 covers 13 residues. V shed 9 bases, J shed 4 bases, and the junction held 5 bases outside the gene matches. The chain's CDR3 is CASQLAGGYEQYF. The DNA of the CDR3 is TGTGCCAGTCAATTAGCGGGAGGGTACGAGCAGTACTTC.

The rearrangement joins TRBV14 to TRBJ1-1; D is possibly TRBD1 (6 bases). Germline V gene sequence: CDR1 SGHDN, CDR2 FVKESK. V was clipped by 0 bases and J by 7 bases, with 12 bases between them. The CDR3 loop spans 14 amino acids. CDR3 nucleotide sequence: TGTGCCAGCAGCCAAGATTTGCGAGGGGGTGAAGCTTTCTTT. This sequence encodes CASSQDLRGGEAFF. Combining the CDR3 with reference TRBV14 and TRBJ1-1 gives the whole variable domain EAGVTQFPSHSVIEKGQTVTLRCDPISGHDNLYWYRRVMGKEIKFLLHFVKESKQDESGMPNNRFLAERTGGTYSTLKVQPAELEDSGVYFCASSQDLRGGEAFFGQGTRLTVV.

J is TRBJ1-1 and V is TRBV4-1; no firm D call. Germline loops: CDR1 MGHRA, CDR2 YSYEKL. This CDR3 has 15 residues. Trimming took 1 base from V and 0 from J, leaving 9 bases between them. This CDR3 is CASSQGHSMNTEAFF. As DNA, the CDR3 is TGCGCCAGCAGCCAAGGCCACAGCATGAACACTGAAGCTTTCTTT.

The V gene is TRBV27, the J gene TRBJ2-1, with a tentative D call TRBD2 (7 bases). This CDR3 region has 14 residues. Trimming stripped 6 bases from V and 7 bases from J, with 16 bases between. Per germline, CDR1 MNHEY and CDR2 SMNVEV (reference sequence). The CDR3 loop is CASRPGGAVNEQFF. The CDR3 nucleotides read TGTGCCAGCAGGCCGGGGGGCGCGGTGAATGAGCAGTTCTTC.

The chain combines TRBV5-1 with TRBJ2-7, with D possibly being TRBD1 or TRBD2 (5 bases each). V lost 0 bases, J lost 3 bases, and 10 bases lay in between. The CDR3 spans 14 residues. Germline lookup yields CDR1 SGHRS and CDR2 YFSETQ. CDR3 DNA: TGCGCCAGCAGCTTGGAGGTGGGGGTCTACGAGCAGTACTTC. Translation gives CASSLEVGVYEQYF.

V gene TRBV29-1 combines with J gene TRBJ2-1, with 9 nucleotides matching TRBD1. The germline V gene has CDR1 SQVTM and CDR2 ANQGSEA. The CDR3 is made up of 9 amino acids. With V trimmed by 6 bases and J by 15 bases, 3 bases remained unmatched. The CDR3 sequence is CSVEDRGFF. CDR3 nucleotide sequence: TGCAGCGTCGAGGACAGGGGGTTCTTC.

This clone was detected a few times. Other nucleotide sequences from this sample produce the same CDR3. The rearrangement joins TRBV5-1 to TRBJ2-6; D is undetermined. The CDR3 spans 16 residues. The germline gives CDR1 SGHRS, CDR2 YFSETQ. Between the trimmed V and J ends, which lost 0 bases and 0 bases, there was a span of 7 bases. CDR3 nucleotides: TGCGCCAGCAGCTTGGCGCAGAACTCTGGGGCCAACGTCCTGACTTTC. Translation gives CASSLAQNSGANVLTF.